This T cell receptor beta chain originates from a study of OX40 agonist ivuxolimab in advanced cancers. Study in general: Patients treated during dose escalation were battling hepatocellular carcinoma, melanoma, renal cell or head and neck cancer. Study results and limitations: At 0.1 to 3.0 mg/kg and by week 6, clonal expansion occurred in CD4+ and CD8+ blood T cells. Among T cells, CD8+ cells averaged more expanded clones than CD4+ cells.

TCRdb keeps only in-frame clones here, not all; method: immunoSEQ multiplex PCR. The profile shows some 57,000 clones, about nine tenths of them singletons. A note on this clone: Its cognate antigen is unknown.

Germline V gene sequence: CDR1 SGHNT, CDR2 YYREEE (reference sequence). V lost 0 bases and J lost 0, with 7 bases in between. This CDR3 comprises 15 residues. Patients were ineligible given autoimmune disease history or systemic immunosuppression. This specimen consisted of CD4+ or CD8+ T cells sorted from blood, obtained in a trial of the OX40 agonist ivuxolimab. The chain links TRBV5-4 to TRBJ2-1; no reliable D call. The origin of this receptor is an adult with an advanced solid tumor such as melanoma, head and neck, liver or kidney cancer. This chain's CDR3 is CASSLDPNSYNEQFF. CDR3 DNA: TGTGCCAGCAGCTTGGACCCGAACTCCTACAATGAGCAGTTCTTC.